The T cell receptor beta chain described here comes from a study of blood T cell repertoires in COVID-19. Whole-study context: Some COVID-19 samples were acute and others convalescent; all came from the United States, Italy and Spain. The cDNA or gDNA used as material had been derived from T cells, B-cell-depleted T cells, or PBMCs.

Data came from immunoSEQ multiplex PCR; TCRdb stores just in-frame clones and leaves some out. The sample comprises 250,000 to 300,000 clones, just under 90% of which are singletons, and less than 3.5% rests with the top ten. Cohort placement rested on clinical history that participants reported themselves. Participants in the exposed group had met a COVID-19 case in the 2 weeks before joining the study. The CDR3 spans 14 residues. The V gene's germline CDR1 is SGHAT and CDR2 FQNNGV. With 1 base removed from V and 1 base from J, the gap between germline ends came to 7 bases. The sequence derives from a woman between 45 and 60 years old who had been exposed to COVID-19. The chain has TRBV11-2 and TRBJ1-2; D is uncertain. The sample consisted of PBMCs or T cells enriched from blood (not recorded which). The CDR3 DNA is TGTGCCAGCAGCTTAGGAGCGTTTAACTATGGCTACACCTTC. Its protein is CASSLGAFNYGYTF.